The clone carrying this T cell receptor (beta chain) was detected ten times or more. This sample was taken from a study of T cells after yellow fever vaccination. TCRdb used MiXCR to reprocess the 5' RACE reads, holding one entry per CDR3 protein. The sample consists of 600,000 to 750,000 distinct CDR3 sequences, over 9% of them appearing once. The V end lost 4 bases, the J end lost 6 bases, and 15 bases lay between the germline ends. CDR1 is LGHDT, CDR2 YNNKEL, per germline (reference sequence). There are 15 residues in the CDR3. V usage is TRBV3-1 and J usage is TRBJ2-2; D might be TRBD2 (5 bases). This sequence originates from a man aged 30 to 45 who received the YFV17D yellow fever vaccine. Sample: PBMCs, taken on the day of the yellow fever booster vaccination. CDR3 bases: TGTGCCAGCAGCCCGCACAGTGGGAGCGCCGGGGAGCTGTTTTTT. It specifies CASSPHSGSAGELFF.